The subject of this entry is one T cell receptor beta chain. This sample was taken from a study of blood T cell repertoires in COVID-19. Across the whole study: Sample material is recorded as cDNA or gDNA derived from T cells, B-cell-depleted T cells, or PBMCs.

Trimming at V came to 6 bases and at J to 3 bases, leaving 14 bases not matched to a gene. This CDR3 has 17 amino acids. The V gene's germline CDR1 is MDHEN and CDR2 SYDVKM. Participants reported their clinical history, and cohort assignment relied on those reports. Two negative PCRs, clearance, or symptom resolution were required of recovered Cohort 3 donors. Libraries were prepared by immunoSEQ multiplex PCR; TCRdb keeps only in-frame clonotypes and omits some of them. The sample carries about half a million clones, roughly nine tenths recorded once. Sequenced material: PBMCs or T cells enriched from blood (not recorded which). The rearrangement joins TRBV28 to TRBJ2-5, with TRBD1 identical over 9 bases. The sequence was obtained from a woman aged 55-70 years who had recovered from COVID-19. In DNA, the CDR3 is TGTGCCAGCAGCTCCTGGAGGGGACAGGGTTTCGAAGAGACCCAGTACTTC. Amino acids: CASSSWRGQGFEETQYF.